This TCR beta chain was recorded in a study of monozygotic twins with inflammatory bowel disease. Template switching incorporated UMIs with a 6-nucleotide sample barcode. TCRdb re-called the 5' RACE reads, yielding one record per CDR3 amino acid sequence without DNA. The sample's table shows under 150,000 distinct CDR3 sequences. There are 13 residues in the CDR3. CDR1 LGHDT and CDR2 YNNKEL come from the germline V gene (reference sequence). Sequenced sample: blood. This clonotype was sampled from a human donor with ulcerative colitis or Crohn's disease, or a healthy co-twin of an affected twin (not recorded which). V gene TRBV3-1 combines with J gene TRBJ2-1. This CDR3 is CASSQEGMDEQFF.